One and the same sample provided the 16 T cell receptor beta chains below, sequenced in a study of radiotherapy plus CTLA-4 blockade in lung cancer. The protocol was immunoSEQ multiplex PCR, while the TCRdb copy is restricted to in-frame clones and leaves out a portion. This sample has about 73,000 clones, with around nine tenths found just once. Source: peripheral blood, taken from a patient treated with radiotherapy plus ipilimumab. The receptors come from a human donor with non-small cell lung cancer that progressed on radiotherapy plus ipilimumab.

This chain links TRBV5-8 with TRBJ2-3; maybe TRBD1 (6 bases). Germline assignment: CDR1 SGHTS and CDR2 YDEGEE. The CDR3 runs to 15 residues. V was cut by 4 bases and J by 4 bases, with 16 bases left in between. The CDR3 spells CASSVEGHPSDTQYF. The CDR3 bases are TGTGCCAGCAGCGTTGAGGGACACCCATCAGATACGCAGTATTTT. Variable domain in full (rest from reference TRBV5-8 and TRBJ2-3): EAGVTQSPTHLIKTRGQQATLRCSPISGHTSVYWYQQALGLGLQFLLWYDEGEERNRGNFPPRFSGRQFPNYSSELNVNALELEDSALYLCASSVEGHPSDTQYFGPGTRLTVL.

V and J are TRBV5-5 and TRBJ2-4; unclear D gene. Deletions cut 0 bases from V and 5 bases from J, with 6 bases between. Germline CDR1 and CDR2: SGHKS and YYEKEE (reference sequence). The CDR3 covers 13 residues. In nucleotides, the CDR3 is TGTGCCAGCAGCTTGGGCCGGGAAAACATTCAGTACTTC. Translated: CASSLGRENIQYF.

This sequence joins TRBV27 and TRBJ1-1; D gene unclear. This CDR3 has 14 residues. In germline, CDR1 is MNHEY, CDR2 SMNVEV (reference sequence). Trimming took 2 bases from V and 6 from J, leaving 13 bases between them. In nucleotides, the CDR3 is TGTGCCAGCAGTTTACGCTTATCGAGGCCTGAAGCTTTCTTT. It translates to CASSLRLSRPEAFF.

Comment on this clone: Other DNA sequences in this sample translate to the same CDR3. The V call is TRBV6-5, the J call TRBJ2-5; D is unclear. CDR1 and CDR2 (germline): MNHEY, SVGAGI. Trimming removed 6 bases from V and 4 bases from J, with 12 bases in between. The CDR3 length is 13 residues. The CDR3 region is CASSKASTETQYF. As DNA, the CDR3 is TGTGCCAGCAGCAAGGCTTCGACAGAGACCCAGTACTTC.

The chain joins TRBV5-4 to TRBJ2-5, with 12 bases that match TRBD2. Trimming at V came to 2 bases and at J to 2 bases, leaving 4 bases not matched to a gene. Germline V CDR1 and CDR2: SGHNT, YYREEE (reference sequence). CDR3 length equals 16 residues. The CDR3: CASSLGLAGNQETQYF. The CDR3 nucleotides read TGTGCCAGCAGCTTAGGACTAGCGGGGAATCAAGAGACCCAGTACTTC. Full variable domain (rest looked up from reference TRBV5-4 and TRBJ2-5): ETGVTQSPTHLIKTRGQQVTLRCSSQSGHNTVSWYQQALGQGPQFIFQYYREEENGRGNFPPRFSGLQFPNYSSELNVNALELDDSALYLCASSLGLAGNQETQYFGPGTRLLVL.

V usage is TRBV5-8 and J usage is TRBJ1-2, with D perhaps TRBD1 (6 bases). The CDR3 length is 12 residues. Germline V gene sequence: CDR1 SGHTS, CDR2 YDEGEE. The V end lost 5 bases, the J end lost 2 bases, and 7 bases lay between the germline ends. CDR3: CASRTGNYGYTF. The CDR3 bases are TGTGCCAGCAGGACAGGAAACTATGGCTACACCTTC.

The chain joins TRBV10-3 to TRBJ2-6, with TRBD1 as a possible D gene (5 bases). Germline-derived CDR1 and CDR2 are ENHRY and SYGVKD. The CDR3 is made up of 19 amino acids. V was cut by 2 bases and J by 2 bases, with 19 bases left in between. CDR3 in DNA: TGTGCCATCAGTGAGCCCGACATCTCTAGGGGCCCTGGGGCCAACGTCCTGACTTTC. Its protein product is CAISEPDISRGPGANVLTF.

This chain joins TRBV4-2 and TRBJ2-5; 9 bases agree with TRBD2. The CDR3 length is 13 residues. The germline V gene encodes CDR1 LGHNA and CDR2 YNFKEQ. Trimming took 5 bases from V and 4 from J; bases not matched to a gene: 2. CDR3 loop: CASSKTSGETQYF. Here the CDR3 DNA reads TGTGCCAGCAGCAAGACTAGCGGAGAGACCCAGTACTTC.

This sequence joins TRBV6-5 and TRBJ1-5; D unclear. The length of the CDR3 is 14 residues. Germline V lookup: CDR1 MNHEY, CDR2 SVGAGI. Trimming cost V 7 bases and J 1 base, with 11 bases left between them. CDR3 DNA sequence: TGTGCCAGCAATGAGGGCAGAAGCAATCAGCCCCAGCATTTT. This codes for CASNEGRSNQPQHF.

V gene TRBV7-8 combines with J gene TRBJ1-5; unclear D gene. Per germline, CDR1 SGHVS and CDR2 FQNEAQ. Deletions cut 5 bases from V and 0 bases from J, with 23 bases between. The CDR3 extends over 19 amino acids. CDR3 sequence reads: CASSVNRHPAEDSNQPQHF. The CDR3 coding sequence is TGTGCCAGCAGCGTGAACAGACATCCCGCCGAAGATAGCAATCAGCCCCAGCATTTT.

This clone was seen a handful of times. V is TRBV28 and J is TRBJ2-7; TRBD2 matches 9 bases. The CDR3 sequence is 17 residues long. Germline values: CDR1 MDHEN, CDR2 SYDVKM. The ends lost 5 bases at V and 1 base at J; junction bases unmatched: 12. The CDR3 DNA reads TGTGCCAGCAGTGCACCTACGAGGCGGGAGGGGTCCTACGAGCAGTACTTC. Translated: CASSAPTRREGSYEQYF.

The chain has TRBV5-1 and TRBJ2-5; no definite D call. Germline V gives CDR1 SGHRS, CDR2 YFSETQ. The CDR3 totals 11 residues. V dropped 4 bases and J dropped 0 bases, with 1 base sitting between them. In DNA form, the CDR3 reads TGCGCCAGCAGCGACCAAGAGACCCAGTACTTC. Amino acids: CASSDQETQYF.

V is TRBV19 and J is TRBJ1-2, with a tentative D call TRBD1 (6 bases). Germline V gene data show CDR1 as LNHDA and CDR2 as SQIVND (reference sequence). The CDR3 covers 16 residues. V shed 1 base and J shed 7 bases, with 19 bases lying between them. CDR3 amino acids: CASSIAPRGGAVGYTF. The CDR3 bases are TGTGCCAGTAGTATAGCCCCCCGTGGGGGCGCGGTTGGCTACACCTTC.

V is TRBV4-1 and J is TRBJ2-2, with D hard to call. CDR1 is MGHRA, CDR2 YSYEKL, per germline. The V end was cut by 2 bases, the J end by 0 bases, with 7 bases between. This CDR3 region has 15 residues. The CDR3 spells CASSQLLPNTGELFF. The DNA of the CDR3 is TGCGCCAGCAGCCAATTGCTACCGAACACCGGGGAGCTGTTTTTT.

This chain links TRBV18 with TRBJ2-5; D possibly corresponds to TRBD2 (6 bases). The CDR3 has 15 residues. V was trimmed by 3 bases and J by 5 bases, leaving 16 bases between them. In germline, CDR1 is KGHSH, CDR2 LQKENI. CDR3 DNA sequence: TGTGCCAGCTCACCGACGGCTCTAAGCGGGGAGACCCAGTACTTC. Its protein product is CASSPTALSGETQYF.

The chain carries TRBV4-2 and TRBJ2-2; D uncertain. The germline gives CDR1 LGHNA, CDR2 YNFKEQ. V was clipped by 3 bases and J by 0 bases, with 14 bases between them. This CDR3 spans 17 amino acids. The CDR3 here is CASSHEIIPPNTGELFF. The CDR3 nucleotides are TGTGCCAGCAGCCACGAAATAATCCCCCCGAACACCGGGGAGCTGTTTTTT.